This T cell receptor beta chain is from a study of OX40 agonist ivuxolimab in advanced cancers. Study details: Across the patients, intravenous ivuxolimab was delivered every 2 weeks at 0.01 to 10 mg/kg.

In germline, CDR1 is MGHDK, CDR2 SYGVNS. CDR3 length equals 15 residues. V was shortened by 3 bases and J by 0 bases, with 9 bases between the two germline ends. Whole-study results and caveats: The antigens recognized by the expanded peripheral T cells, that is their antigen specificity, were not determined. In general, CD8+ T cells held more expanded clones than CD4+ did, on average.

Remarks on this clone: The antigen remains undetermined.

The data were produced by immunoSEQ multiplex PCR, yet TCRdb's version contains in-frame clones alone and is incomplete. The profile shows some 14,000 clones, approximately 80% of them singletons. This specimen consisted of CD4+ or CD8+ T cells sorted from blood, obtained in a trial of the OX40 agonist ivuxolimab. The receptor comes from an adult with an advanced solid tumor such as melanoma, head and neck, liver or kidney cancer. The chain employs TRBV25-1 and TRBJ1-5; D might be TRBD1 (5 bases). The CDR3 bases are TGTGCCAGCAGTGACGGGGGGACTAGCAATCAGCCCCAGCATTTT. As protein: CASSDGGTSNQPQHF.